The entry below describes one T cell receptor beta chain. TCRdb's table, derived via immunoSEQ multiplex PCR, lists solely in-frame clones and lacks some. The sample has under 85,000 clones, 94% seen once; the top ten hold about 0.5%. These data originate in a study of T cell changes during pregnancy in multiple sclerosis. The length of the CDR3 is 13 residues. Germline V gene lookup returns CDR1 SNHLY and CDR2 FYNNEI. V lost 11 bases, J lost 3 bases, and 15 bases lay in between. This chain links TRBV2 with TRBJ2-3; D remains ambiguous. This clonotype was sampled from a female donor with multiple sclerosis, enrolled in a pregnancy study. The sample was peripheral blood, taken in the third trimester of pregnancy. The CDR3 nucleotides are TGTGCCCCGAGCCGGTTTGAGACAGATACGCAGTATTTT. It is translated as CAPSRFETDTQYF.